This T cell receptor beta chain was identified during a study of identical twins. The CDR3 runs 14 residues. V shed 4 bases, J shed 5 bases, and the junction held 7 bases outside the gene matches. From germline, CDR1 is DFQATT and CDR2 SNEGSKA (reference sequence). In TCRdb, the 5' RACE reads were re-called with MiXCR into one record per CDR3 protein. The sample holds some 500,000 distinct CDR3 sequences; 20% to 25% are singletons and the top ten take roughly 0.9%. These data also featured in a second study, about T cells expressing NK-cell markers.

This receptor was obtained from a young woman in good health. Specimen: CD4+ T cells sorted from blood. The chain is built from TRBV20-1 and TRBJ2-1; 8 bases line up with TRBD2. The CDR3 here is CSATGLVFHNEQFF. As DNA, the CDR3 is TGCAGTGCTACGGGACTAGTATTTCACAATGAGCAGTTCTTC.